One sample yielded the 8 T cell receptor beta chains listed below, sequenced in a study of CXCR3-negative and CXCR3-positive naive CD8 T cells. Through 5' RACE with UMI labels, the TRB cDNA libraries were prepared. From its re-call of the 5' RACE reads, TCRdb lists each CDR3 protein once, without DNA. The sample data list tens of thousands of distinct CDR3 sequences. The material sequenced was naive CXCR3- CD8+ T cells from blood. Subset defined: CD45RO-CCR7+CD27+CD95- naive CD8+ T cells lacking CXCR3 (TNR3-). The receptors were gathered from a human donor in good health. Some clones in this sample may be carry-over from other donors' samples.

The chain carries TRBV7-9 and TRBJ2-7; lacking DNA, the TRBD1 call made by TCRdb goes unchecked. The CDR3 contains 13 residues. Per the germline V gene, CDR1 is SEHNR and CDR2 is FQNEAQ (reference sequence). CDR3 protein: CASSPDSTYEQYF.

This chain joins TRBV7-9 and TRBJ1-6; the TCRdb call, TRBD1, lacks DNA for checking. Germline V gene data show CDR1 as SEHNR and CDR2 as FQNEAQ (reference sequence). The CDR3 has 17 amino acids. This CDR3 is CASRRHRVGDLNSPLHF.

The chain links TRBV27 to TRBJ2-7; TCRdb's D call of TRBD1 is untestable without DNA. The CDR3 runs to 15 residues. Germline values: CDR1 MNHEY, CDR2 SMNVEV (reference sequence). The chain's CDR3 is CASSPSWDTLHEQYF.

The CDR3 sequence: CASRRDTSYEQYF. The chain has TRBV7-9 and TRBJ2-7; absent DNA, TCRdb's TRBD1 call cannot be checked. This CDR3 comprises 13 residues. CDR1 and CDR2 from the germline V gene are SEHNR and FQNEAQ (reference sequence).

The rearrangement links TRBV29-1 to TRBJ1-2; the TCRdb call, TRBD1, lacks DNA for checking. Germline-derived CDR1 and CDR2 are SQVTM and ANQGSEA. The CDR3 sequence is 12 residues long. CDR3 protein: CSVDTGGYGYTF.

The V and J genes are TRBV7-9 and TRBJ2-7; the TCRdb call, TRBD1, lacks DNA for checking. The CDR3 is 14 residues long. From germline, CDR1 is SEHNR and CDR2 FQNEAQ (reference sequence). This chain's CDR3 is CASSWGTDNYEQYF.

J is TRBJ2-2 and V is TRBV29-1; without DNA, the TCRdb call of TRBD1 cannot be checked. There are 12 residues in the CDR3. Looked up from germline, CDR1 is SQVTM and CDR2 is ANQGSEA. The CDR3 is CSVTGTTGELFF.

The chain employs TRBV2 and TRBJ2-3; TCRdb designates TRBD1, a call that cannot be tested without DNA. This CDR3 region has 16 residues. Germline CDR1 reads SNHLY; CDR2 reads FYNNEI. CDR3 sequence reads: CASSEGTGTSTDTQYF.